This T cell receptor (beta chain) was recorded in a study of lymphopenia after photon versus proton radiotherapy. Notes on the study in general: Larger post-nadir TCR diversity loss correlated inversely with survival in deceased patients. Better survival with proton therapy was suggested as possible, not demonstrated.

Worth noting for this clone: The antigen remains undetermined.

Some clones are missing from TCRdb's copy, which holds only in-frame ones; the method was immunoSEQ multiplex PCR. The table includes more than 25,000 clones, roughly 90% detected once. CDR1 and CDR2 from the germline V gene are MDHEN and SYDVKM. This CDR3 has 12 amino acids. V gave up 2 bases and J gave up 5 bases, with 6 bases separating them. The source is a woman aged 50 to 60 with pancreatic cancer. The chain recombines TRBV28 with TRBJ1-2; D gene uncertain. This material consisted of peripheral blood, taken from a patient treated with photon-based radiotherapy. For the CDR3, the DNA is TGTGCCAGCAGTTTAGGGGAATATGGCTACACCTTC. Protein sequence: CASSLGEYGYTF.